These T cell receptor beta chains were read from a single sample in a study of HIV-infected patients and healthy controls. A single record per CDR3 protein comes from TCRdb applying MiXCR to the 5' RACE reads. The table records about 17,000 distinct CDR3 sequences, around 15% of them present only once. The source material was CD8+ T cells from blood. The source of these receptors is a human donor in good health. Each CDR3 is given with its conserved first and last residue. The order of the fields is clone size, CDR3 length, D gene, J gene, V gene, CDR3 DNA, CDR3 protein. The D gene is left open where the match is weak. Clone size is stated in some rows and not others, as once, few, many or a class when expanded.

- 18 - TRBJ2-1 TRBV5-1 TGCGCCAGCAGCTTAGGTTTATGGGGGGCCAGCTCCTACAATGAGCAGTTCTTC CASSLGLWGASSYNEQFF
many 13 - TRBJ2-7 TRBV18 TGTGCCAGCTCACCACCAAAAACCTACGAGCAGTACTTC CASSPPKTYEQYF
- 16 - TRBJ1-4 TRBV25-1 TGTGCCAGCAGTGAATACAAGGCTCCACGAGGGGAAAAACTGTTTTTT CASSEYKAPRGEKLFF
many 17 - TRBJ2-7 TRBV28 TGTGCCAGCAGCTCTCACCGCGAGACCGACGGGGCCTACGAGCAGTACTTC CASSSHRETDGAYEQYF
medium-sized 19 TRBD1 TRBJ1-5 TRBV5-6 TGTGCCAGCAGCTCAGGTCCCGGTGGAGGGGGCGAGAGCAATCAGCCCCAGCATTTT CASSSGPGGGGESNQPQHF
few 10 - TRBJ2-1 TRBV28 TGTTCATTCTCCTACAATGAGCAGTTCTTC CSFSYNEQFF
many 15 TRBD2 TRBJ2-1 TRBV9 TGTGCCAGACCACCAGCGGGAGGGCCCTACAATGAGCAGTTCTTC CARPPAGGPYNEQFF
- 12 - TRBJ2-3 TRBV7-9 TGTGCCAGCAGCTTCAGGGTAGATACGCAGTATTTT CASSFRVDTQYF
many 13 - TRBJ2-6 TRBV21-1 TGTGCCACGCCCGGAGTTGGGGCCAACGTCCTGACTTTC CATPGVGANVLTF
many 15 TRBD1 TRBJ1-2 TRBV12-3/TRBV12-4 TGTGCCAGCAGTTTATCAACAGGGGGAGAGCATGGCTACACCTTC CASSLSTGGEHGYTF
many 16 TRBD2 TRBJ2-1 TRBV12-3/TRBV12-4 TGTGCCAGCAGTCCCGTAGTAGCGGGGGGCTACAATGAGCAGTTCTTC CASSPVVAGGYNEQFF
once 13 - TRBJ2-7 TRBV13 TGTGCCAGCAGCATTGGCGGAAGGGACGAGCAGTACTTC CASSIGGRDEQYF
many 14 - TRBJ1-5 TRBV20-1 TGCAGTGCTGGGACGGGGGCTGACAATCAGCCCCAGCATTTT CSAGTGADNQPQHF
medium-sized 12 - TRBJ2-1 TRBV24-1 TGTGCCACCAGTGATTTGTGGGATGAGCAGTTCTTC CATSDLWDEQFF
many 14 - TRBJ1-1 TRBV9 TGTGCCAGCACAGAGATGGACGGAAACACTGAAGCTTTCTTT CASTEMDGNTEAFF
few 15 - TRBJ2-1 TRBV12-3/TRBV12-4 TGTGCCAGCAGTCAAAGTGAGCTGGTCCAAGAGACCCAGTTCTTC CASSQSELVQETQFF
few 15 TRBD2 TRBJ2-1 TRBV6-2/TRBV6-3 TGTGCCTCTCACGGCTCTAGCGGGAGTGTCAATGAGCAGTTCTTC CASHGSSGSVNEQFF
few 17 - TRBJ2-3 TRBV11-2 TGTGCCAGCAGCTTGGGGTGGGGCCTGCCAGGGGCAGATACGCAGTATTTT CASSLGWGLPGADTQYF
- 18 - TRBJ2-2 TRBV7-3 TGTGCCAGCAGCTTAAATTATGTTCCCGGGGGTCGTACCGGGGAGCTGTTTTTT CASSLNYVPGGRTGELFF
many 12 - TRBJ2-7 TRBV12-3/TRBV12-4 TGTGCCAGCAGTCTCATATCGGACGAGCAGTACTTC CASSLISDEQYF
many 12 TRBD1 TRBJ2-7 TRBV29-1 TGCAGCGCGCAGGGGGCATCCTACGAGCAGTACTTC CSAQGASYEQYF
- 14 - TRBJ2-3 TRBV25-1 TGTGCCAGCAGTGAAGGCGCGGGTTGGGGGACGCAGTATTTT CASSEGAGWGTQYF
many 13 - TRBJ2-7 TRBV7-9 TGTGCCAGCAGCTTGGACTATTCCTACGAGCAGTACTTC CASSLDYSYEQYF
many 15 - TRBJ1-1 TRBV6-2/TRBV6-3 TGTGCCAGCAGATTAATCCTGGGGGAGGACACTGAAGCTTTCTTT CASRLILGEDTEAFF
few 15 TRBD1 TRBJ2-7 TRBV7-9 TGTGCCAGCAGCTTTTCCGGGACAGGGTCCTACGAGCAGTACTTC CASSFSGTGSYEQYF
- 15 TRBD1 TRBJ1-5 TRBV2 TGTGCCAGCAGACGACAGGGTGGAAGCAATCAGCCCCAGCATTTT CASRRQGGSNQPQHF
- 18 - TRBJ1-5 TRBV28 TGTGCCAGCAGTTTAATAACCGGGAAACCCTATAGCAATCAGCCCCAGCATTTT CASSLITGKPYSNQPQHF
many 12 - TRBJ2-7 TRBV28 TGTGCCAGCAGTGCCAGTGCCTACGAGCAGTACTTC CASSASAYEQYF
many 9 - TRBJ2-7 TRBV12-3/TRBV12-4 TGTGCCAGCGGCTACGAGCAGTACTTC CASGYEQYF
- 14 - TRBJ1-1 TRBV12-3/TRBV12-4 TGTGCCAGCAGTTCCCTGGGGCCTGACACTGAAGCTTTCTTT CASSSLGPDTEAFF
- 14 - TRBJ1-4 TRBV14 TGTGCCAGCAGCCAAGATGCCAGGGATGAAAAACTGTTTTTT CASSQDARDEKLFF
- 13 - TRBJ1-6 TRBV12-3/TRBV12-4 TGTGCCAGCAGTTTCGGCTATAATTCACCCCTCCACTTT CASSFGYNSPLHF
many 15 - TRBJ1-4 TRBV7-9 TGTGCCAGCAGCAGGAGTTACTCAACTAATGAAAAACTGTTTTTT CASSRSYSTNEKLFF
medium-sized 15 - TRBJ1-4 TRBV11-2 TGTGCCAGCAGCTTAGCCGGGGGGCTTATTGAAAAACTGTTTTTT CASSLAGGLIEKLFF
few 14 - TRBJ2-5 TRBV5-1 TGCGCCAGCAGCGCCGAACCTAGAGCGGAGACCCAGTACTTC CASSAEPRAETQYF
many 14 - TRBJ1-1 TRBV12-3/TRBV12-4 TGTGCCAGCAGCCCCGGACAGATGAACACTGAAGCTTTCTTT CASSPGQMNTEAFF
many 14 - TRBJ1-1 TRBV20-1 TGCAGTGCTACGATACCTGGACAGTACACTGAAGCTTTCTTT CSATIPGQYTEAFF
- 12 - TRBJ2-7 TRBV5-6 TGTGCCAGCAGAGGGTACGGGAACGAGCAGTACTTC CASRGYGNEQYF
few 14 TRBD1 TRBJ2-2 TRBV6-2/TRBV6-3 TGTGCCAGCAGAACAGGGGAAGTATCCGGGGAGCTGTTTTTT CASRTGEVSGELFF
- 13 - TRBJ2-3 TRBV6-5 TGTGCCAGCAGTTACTACGAGGGGGATACGCAGTATTTT CASSYYEGDTQYF
many 14 - TRBJ2-7 TRBV20-1 TGCAGTGCTAGTAAACCACGTGGGGGGACTGAGCAGTACTTC CSASKPRGGTEQYF
many 15 - TRBJ1-4 TRBV18 TGTGCCAGCTCACCACTCCAGCAGGAGAATGAAAAACTGTTTTTT CASSPLQQENEKLFF
- 13 - TRBJ2-2 TRBV30 TGTGCCTGGAGGGGGGTGGGCGCCGGGGAGCTGTTTTTT CAWRGVGAGELFF
many 14 - TRBJ1-2 TRBV12-3/TRBV12-4 TGTGCCAGCAGTTTCGGGGTGTTTAACTATGGCTACACCTTC CASSFGVFNYGYTF
many 18 TRBD2 TRBJ2-3 TRBV4-2 TGTGCCAGCAGCCAAGATCTAAGTAGCGGGGGGGCCATAGATACGCAGTATTTT CASSQDLSSGGAIDTQYF
many 11 - TRBJ2-3 TRBV12-3/TRBV12-4 TGTGCCAGCAGTTTGGGCGGGGTGGGACATTTT CASSLGGVGHF
many 15 - TRBJ2-1 TRBV10-3 TGTGCCATCAGTGAGTATGGACAAGAATACAATGAGCAGTTCTTC CAISEYGQEYNEQFF
many 14 - TRBJ2-1 TRBV30 TGTGCCTGGAGTGTAAGGAGCTCCTACAATGAGCAGTTCTTC CAWSVRSSYNEQFF
many 18 TRBD2 TRBJ2-5 TRBV14 TGTGCCAGCAGCCTGTACCCCCTACTAGCGATAAGCCAAGAGACCCAGTACTTC CASSLYPLLAISQETQYF
medium-sized 17 TRBD2 TRBJ2-1 TRBV4-2 TGTGCCAGCAGCCAAGAGGGTAGCGGGAGGAGGTGGAATGAGCAGTTCTTC CASSQEGSGRRWNEQFF
many 15 TRBD1 TRBJ2-2 TRBV4-3 TGCGCCAGCAGCCAAGGACAGGGGCACTACCGGGAGCTGTTTTTT CASSQGQGHYRELFF
many 18 TRBD1 TRBJ2-1 TRBV12-3/TRBV12-4 TGTGCCAGCAGTCCAAGCTCCGGACAGGAAATCTTCTACAATGAGCAGTTCTTC CASSPSSGQEIFYNEQFF
few 14 - TRBJ1-2 TRBV6-1 TGTGCCAGCAGTGAGACGACAGATCACTATGGCTACACCTTC CASSETTDHYGYTF
many 18 - TRBJ2-6 TRBV7-3 TGTGCCAGCAGCCCCGGAGGGGACAATTACTCTGGGGCCAACGTCCTGACTTTC CASSPGGDNYSGANVLTF
few 16 - TRBJ1-4 TRBV18 TGTGCCAGCTCACCACAAGACACACACCGGGGCGAAAAACTGTTTTTT CASSPQDTHRGEKLFF
many 15 - TRBJ2-7 TRBV21-1 TGTGCCAGCAGCGTGGGGGGCGGGAAGAGTAACGAGCAGTACTTC CASSVGGGKSNEQYF
many 15 TRBD1 TRBJ1-1 TRBV4-1 TGCGCCAGCAGCCAGGGGACAGGGTTGAACACTGAAGCTTTCTTT CASSQGTGLNTEAFF
few 17 TRBD2 TRBJ2-5 TRBV2 TGTGCCAGCAGTGAACCACTAGCGGGAGGGCCAGAAGAGACCCAGTACTTC CASSEPLAGGPEETQYF
- 17 TRBD2 TRBJ2-5 TRBV20-1 TGCAGTGCTAGAGTCGGGCTAGCGGGGGCCCCACAAGAGACCCAGTACTTC CSARVGLAGAPQETQYF